The sequence of this T cell receptor (beta chain) was determined in a study of blood T cell repertoires in COVID-19. Clones were read by immunoSEQ multiplex PCR, and TCRdb kept only the in-frame ones, dropping some. This table has about 410,000 clones, 89% appearing once. Deletions cut 4 bases from V and 2 bases from J, with 18 bases between. Per the germline V gene, CDR1 is SGHNT and CDR2 is YYREEE (reference sequence). CDR3 length: 16 residues. This rearrangement joins TRBV5-4 to TRBJ2-5, with a possible D match to TRBD1 (5 bases). This sequence originates from a woman between 40 and 55 years old with COVID-19, enrolled during active disease. The sample taken for sequencing was peripheral blood. CDR3 coding DNA: TGTGCCAGCAGCGCGAGAGTCGGACACTCACAAGAGACCCAGTACTTC. Amino acids: CASSARVGHSQETQYF.